There are a few counts of the clone carrying this T cell receptor beta chain. Its antigen is unidentified. With a J-beta primer mix and a sample-barcoded 5' primer, a second PCR ran roughly 7 to 11 cycles. A minimum of 2.5 million CDR3-containing paired-end reads was obtained for each sample. MiXCR, applied by TCRdb to the 5' RACE reads, yields one record per CDR3 protein. The sample includes 1 million or so distinct CDR3 sequences, less than 50% of them seen just once. The CDR3 runs to 15 residues. V shed 4 bases and J shed 3 bases, with 19 bases lying between them. CDR1 is SQVTM and CDR2 is ANQGSEA in the germline V gene. Total RNA extracted from each sample amounted to at least 5.5 micrograms. This specimen comes from a study of blood T cells in healthy people across ages. Study-level results: TCR beta diversity was tightly associated with the proportion of naive T cells.

Sequences were obtained from blood. The clonotype was recovered from an older woman in good health. The chain has TRBV29-1 and TRBJ2-7; D may match TRBD1 or TRBD2 (6 bases each). Here the CDR3 DNA reads TGCAGCGTTGTTCCTAGGGGGGCGATAGGCTACGAGCAGTACTTC. As protein: CSVVPRGAIGYEQYF.